The 13 T cell receptor beta chains below come from one sample, sequenced in a study of shared clonotypes between healthy human individuals. CD45RO-negative, CCR7-selected cells formed the naive CD8 fraction, which excluded terminally differentiated effector memory CD45RA+ cells. Produced via immunoSEQ multiplex PCR; TCRdb's table is partial and in-frame only. The data hold fewer than 850,000 clones, with just over 95% observed a single time. Sequencing was done on a sample of naive CD8+ T cells sorted from blood. The receptors derive from a man under 40 in good health.

CDR3 nucleotides: TGTGCCAGCAGCAATGGACTAGCGGGAGGGCCCGACGAGCAGTACTTC. Amino acids: CASSNGLAGGPDEQYF. The rearrangement joins TRBV7-6 to TRBJ2-7; 15 bases line up with TRBD2. J was trimmed by 5 bases and V by 5 bases; bases with no gene match: 7. CDR3 length: 16 amino acids. Germline-derived CDR1 and CDR2 are SGHVS and FNYEAQ. Based on the CDR3 plus reference TRBV7-6 and TRBJ2-7, the full variable domain is GAGVSQSPRYKVTKRGQDVALRCDPISGHVSLYWYRQALGQGPEFLTYFNYEAQQDKSGLPNDRFSAERPEGSISTLTIQRTEQRDSAMYRCASSNGLAGGPDEQYFGPGTRLTVT.

This clone appeared once. The chain carries TRBV29-1 and TRBJ2-7, with 10 bases lining up with TRBD1. Germline CDR1 SQVTM, CDR2 ANQGSEA. The CDR3 is 15 residues long. V shed 5 bases, J shed 4 bases, and the junction held 11 bases outside the gene matches. In DNA, the CDR3 is TGCAGCGTTATGGGACAGGGGAATAGTATTTACGAGCAGTACTTC. Its protein is CSVMGQGNSIYEQYF.

The genes are TRBV19 and TRBJ2-2; TRBD1 agrees at 7 bases. The CDR3 consists of 14 residues. The V gene end was trimmed by 4 bases and the J gene end by 7 bases; junction bases not matched to a gene: 6. CDR1 LNHDA and CDR2 SQIVND come from the germline V gene (reference sequence). The CDR3 sequence is CASSTRGRIGELFF. In DNA, the CDR3 is TGTGCCAGTAGTACGAGGGGGCGCATCGGGGAGCTGTTTTTT.

This clone was picked up one time. The CDR3 region is CAWNPPSGELFF. CDR3 bases: TGTGCCTGGAACCCCCCATCCGGGGAGCTGTTTTTT. The rearrangement joins TRBV30 to TRBJ2-2; D gene ambiguous. This CDR3 comprises 12 residues. Trimming removed 4 bases from V and 6 bases from J, with 9 bases in between. CDR1 is GTSNPN and CDR2 is SVGIG in the germline V gene (reference sequence).

The rearrangement joins TRBV5-4 to TRBJ1-2; D is undetermined. In germline, CDR1 is SGHNT, CDR2 YYREEE (reference sequence). The germline V and J ends were trimmed by 4 bases and 6 bases, with 13 bases remaining between them. The CDR3 sequence is 13 residues long. CDR3 DNA sequence: TGTGCCAGCAGCGGACGCGGCCTTGATGGCTACACCTTC. It is translated as CASSGRGLDGYTF.

Note on this clone: The same CDR3 also results from other DNA sequences found in this sample. The chain joins TRBV27 to TRBJ2-7; D is uncertain. The CDR3 has 14 residues. V lost 6 bases to trimming and J lost 3 bases, with 15 bases between them. CDR1 is MNHEY and CDR2 is SMNVEV in the germline V gene (reference sequence). CDR3 DNA sequence: TGTGCCAGCAGCCGCACCCCCCCCGACTACGAGCAGTACTTC. This gives the protein CASSRTPPDYEQYF.

V usage is TRBV18 and J usage is TRBJ1-5, with D perhaps TRBD1 (6 bases). Germline-derived CDR1 and CDR2 are KGHSH and LQKENI. The CDR3 has 17 residues. Trimming removed 3 bases at V and 2 bases at J, with 17 bases between. As DNA, the CDR3 is TGTGCCAGCTCACCTTCTGGACAGACCCATCGCAATCAGCCCCAGCATTTT. This encodes CASSPSGQTHRNQPQHF.

Concerning this clone itself: Other nucleotide sequences in the sample specify the same CDR3. The gene calls are TRBV5-1 and TRBJ2-1, with 12 bases aligning to TRBD2. Germline V lookup: CDR1 SGHRS, CDR2 YFSETQ. There are 15 residues in the CDR3. Trimming at V came to 2 bases and at J to 7 bases, leaving 4 bases not matched to a gene. CDR3 nucleotide sequence: TGCGCCAGCAGCTTACGACTAGCGGGAGCAAATGAGCAGTTCTTC. It translates to CASSLRLAGANEQFF.

The chain carries TRBV5-1 and TRBJ2-7, with a weak D call TRBD2 (5 bases). The CDR3 runs 13 residues. V lost 0 bases to trimming and J lost 6 bases, with 10 bases between them. CDR1 is SGHRS, CDR2 YFSETQ, per germline. CDR3 sequence: CASSLGTGSEQYF. In DNA form, the CDR3 reads TGCGCCAGCAGCTTGGGGACGGGGAGCGAGCAGTACTTC.

V is TRBV5-1 and J is TRBJ2-7; 9 positions match TRBD2. The CDR3 is 14 residues long. The ends lost 4 bases at V and 3 bases at J; junction bases unmatched: 5. CDR1 is SGHRS, CDR2 YFSETQ, per germline. The CDR3 nucleotides are TGCGCCAGCAGCGAGGGACTAGCAGGCTACGAGCAGTACTTC. Translating it yields CASSEGLAGYEQYF.

This sequence joins TRBV7-6 and TRBJ2-1, with 9 bases lining up with TRBD1. Germline V gives CDR1 SGHVS, CDR2 FNYEAQ. This CDR3 is built from 16 residues. V was clipped by 5 bases and J by 3 bases; unmatched bases: 8. The chain's CDR3 is CASSATGTGYYNEQFF. The CDR3 DNA follows: TGTGCCAGCAGCGCTACCGGGACAGGGTACTACAATGAGCAGTTCTTC.

The chain uses TRBV7-9 and TRBJ2-1; D not resolved. Germline values: CDR1 SEHNR, CDR2 FQNEAQ (reference sequence). The CDR3 sequence is 11 residues long. The ends were cut back, 1 base at V and 10 bases at J, with 5 bases in the middle. As DNA, the CDR3 is TGTGCCAGCAGCTTAGATTGGGAGCAGTTCTTC. Its protein is CASSLDWEQFF.

V is TRBV7-9 and J is TRBJ2-1, with D perhaps given as TRBD1 or TRBD2 (6 bases each). The V gene lost 8 bases and the J gene lost 3 bases, with 20 bases spanning the gap. Per the germline V gene, CDR1 is SEHNR and CDR2 is FQNEAQ (reference sequence). The CDR3 totals 16 residues. The CDR3 reads CASCHPVGGGYNEQFF. The CDR3 nucleotides read TGTGCCAGCTGTCATCCCGTCGGGGGCGGCTACAATGAGCAGTTCTTC. Variable domain in full (rest from reference TRBV7-9 and TRBJ2-1): DTGVSQNPRHKITKRGQNVTFRCDPISEHNRLYWYRQTLGQGPEFLTYFQNEAQLEKSRLLSDRFSAERPKGSFSTLEIQRTEQGDSAMYLCASCHPVGGGYNEQFFGPGTRLTVL.